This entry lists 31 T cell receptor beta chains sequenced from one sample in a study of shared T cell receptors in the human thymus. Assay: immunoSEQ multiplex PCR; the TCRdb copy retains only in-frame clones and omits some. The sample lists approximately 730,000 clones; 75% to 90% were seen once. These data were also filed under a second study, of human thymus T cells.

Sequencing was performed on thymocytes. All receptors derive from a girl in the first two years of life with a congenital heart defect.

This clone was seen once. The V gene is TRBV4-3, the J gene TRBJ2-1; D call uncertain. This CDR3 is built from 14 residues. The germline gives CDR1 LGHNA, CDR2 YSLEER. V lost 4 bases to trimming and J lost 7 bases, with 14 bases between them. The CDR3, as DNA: TGCGCCAGCAGCCCCGTCCTCGCCGAGAATGAGCAGTTCTTC. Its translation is CASSPVLAENEQFF.

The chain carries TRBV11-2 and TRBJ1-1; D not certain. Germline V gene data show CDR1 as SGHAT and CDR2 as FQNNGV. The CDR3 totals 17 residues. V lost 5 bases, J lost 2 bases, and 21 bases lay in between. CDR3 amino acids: CASSPSPRSGGNTEAFF. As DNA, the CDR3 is TGTGCCAGCAGCCCCTCCCCCCGAAGCGGCGGAAACACTGAAGCTTTCTTT.

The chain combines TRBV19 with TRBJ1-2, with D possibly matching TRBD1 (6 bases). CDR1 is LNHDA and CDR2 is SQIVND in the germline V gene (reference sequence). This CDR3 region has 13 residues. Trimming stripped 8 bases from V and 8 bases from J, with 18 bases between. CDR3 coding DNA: TGTGCCAGTTTGCCCCGGGGGGCGGTAGGCTACACCTTC. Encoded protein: CASLPRGAVGYTF.

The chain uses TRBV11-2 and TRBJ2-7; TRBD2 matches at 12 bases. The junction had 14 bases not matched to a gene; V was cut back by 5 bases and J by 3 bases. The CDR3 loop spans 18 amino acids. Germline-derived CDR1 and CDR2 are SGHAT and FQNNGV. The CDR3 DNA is TGTGCCAGCAGCCCACGTGGGGGACCGGGACTAGCGGGCTACGAGCAGTACTTC. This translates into CASSPRGGPGLAGYEQYF.

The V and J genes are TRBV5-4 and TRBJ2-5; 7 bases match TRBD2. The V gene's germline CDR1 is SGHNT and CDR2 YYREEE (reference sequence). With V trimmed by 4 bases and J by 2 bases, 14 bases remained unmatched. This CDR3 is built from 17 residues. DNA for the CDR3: TGTGCCAGCAGCCGGGGGGTATCTGGGGCAGATCAAGAGACCCAGTACTTC. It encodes CASSRGVSGADQETQYF.

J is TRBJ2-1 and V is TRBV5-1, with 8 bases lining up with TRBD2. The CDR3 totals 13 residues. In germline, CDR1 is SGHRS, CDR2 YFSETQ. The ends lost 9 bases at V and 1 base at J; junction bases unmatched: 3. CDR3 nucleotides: TGCGCCACAGCTAGCGGGTCCTACAATGAGCAGTTCTTC. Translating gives CATASGSYNEQFF.

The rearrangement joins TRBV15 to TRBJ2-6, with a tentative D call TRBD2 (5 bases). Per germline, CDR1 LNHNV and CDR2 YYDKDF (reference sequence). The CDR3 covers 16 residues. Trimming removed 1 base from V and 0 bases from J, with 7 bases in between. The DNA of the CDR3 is TGTGCCACCAGCAGAGCTCGGGGCTCTGGGGCCAACGTCCTGACTTTC. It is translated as CATSRARGSGANVLTF. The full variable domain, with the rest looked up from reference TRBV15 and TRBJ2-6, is DAMVIQNPRYQVTQFGKPVTLSCSQTLNHNVMYWYQQKSSQAPKLLFHYYDKDFNNEADTPDNFQSRRPNTSFCFLDIRSPGLGDTAMYLCATSRARGSGANVLTFGAGSRLTVL.

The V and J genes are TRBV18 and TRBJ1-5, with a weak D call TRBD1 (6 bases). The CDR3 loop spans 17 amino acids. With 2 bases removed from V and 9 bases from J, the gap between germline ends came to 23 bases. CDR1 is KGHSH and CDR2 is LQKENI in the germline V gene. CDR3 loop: CASSPTEQGTILRPQHF. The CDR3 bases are TGTGCCAGCTCACCAACCGAACAGGGAACCATTTTGAGGCCCCAGCATTTT.

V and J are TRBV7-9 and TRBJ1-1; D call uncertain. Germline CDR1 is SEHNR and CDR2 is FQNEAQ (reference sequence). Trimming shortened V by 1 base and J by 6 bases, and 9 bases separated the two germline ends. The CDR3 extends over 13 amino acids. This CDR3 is CASSLVGSAEAFF. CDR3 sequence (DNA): TGTGCCAGCAGCTTAGTTGGAAGCGCTGAAGCTTTCTTT.

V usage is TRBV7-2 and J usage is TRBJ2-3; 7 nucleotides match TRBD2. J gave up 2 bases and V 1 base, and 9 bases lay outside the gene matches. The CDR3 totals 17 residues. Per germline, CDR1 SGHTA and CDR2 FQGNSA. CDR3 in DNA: TGTGCCAGCAGCTTAGTAGCTAGCGGAGGATTCACAGATACGCAGTATTTT. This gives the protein CASSLVASGGFTDTQYF.

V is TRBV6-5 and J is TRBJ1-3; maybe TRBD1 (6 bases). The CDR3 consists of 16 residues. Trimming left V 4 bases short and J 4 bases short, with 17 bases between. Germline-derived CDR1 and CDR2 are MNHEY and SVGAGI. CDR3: CASSSLPGVYGNTIYF. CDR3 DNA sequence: TGTGCCAGCAGTTCGCTGCCAGGGGTGTACGGAAACACCATATATTTT.

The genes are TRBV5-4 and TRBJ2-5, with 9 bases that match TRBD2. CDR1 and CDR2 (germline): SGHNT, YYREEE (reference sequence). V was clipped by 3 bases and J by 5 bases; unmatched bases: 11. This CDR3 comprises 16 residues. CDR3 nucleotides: TGTGCCAGCAGCTCCGCCCGACTAGCGGCCCTGGAGACCCAGTACTTC. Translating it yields CASSSARLAALETQYF. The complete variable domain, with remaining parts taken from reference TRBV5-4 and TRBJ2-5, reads ETGVTQSPTHLIKTRGQQVTLRCSSQSGHNTVSWYQQALGQGPQFIFQYYREEENGRGNFPPRFSGLQFPNYSSELNVNALELDDSALYLCASSSARLAALETQYFGPGTRLLVL.

The CDR3 DNA reads as TGTGCCAGTAGTACCCCAGGGATCTACGAGCAGTACTTC. It is translated as CASSTPGIYEQYF. V and J are TRBV19 and TRBJ2-7, with D tentatively TRBD1 (5 bases). The CDR3 extends over 13 amino acids. Germline V CDR1 and CDR2: LNHDA, SQIVND (reference sequence). V shed 4 bases and J shed 3 bases, with 10 bases lying between them.

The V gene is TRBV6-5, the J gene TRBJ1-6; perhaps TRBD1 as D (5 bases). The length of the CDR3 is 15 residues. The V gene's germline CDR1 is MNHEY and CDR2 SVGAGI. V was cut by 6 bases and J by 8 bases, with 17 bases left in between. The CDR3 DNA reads TGTGCCAGCAGCCCTTCCTGGAGGGGATATTCACCCCTCCACTTT. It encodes CASSPSWRGYSPLHF.

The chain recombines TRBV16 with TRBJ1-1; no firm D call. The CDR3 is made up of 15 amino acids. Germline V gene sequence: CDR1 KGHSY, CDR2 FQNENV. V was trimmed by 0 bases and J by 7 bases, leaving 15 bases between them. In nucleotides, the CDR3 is TGTGCCAGCAGCCAATCTAAGTCACAGCCAGATGAAGCTTTCTTT. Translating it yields CASSQSKSQPDEAFF. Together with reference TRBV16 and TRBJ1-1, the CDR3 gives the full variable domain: GEEVAQTPKHLVRGEGQKAKLYCAPIKGHSYVFWYQQVLKNEFKFLISFQNENVFDETGMPKERFSAKCLPNSPCSLEIQATKLEDSAVYFCASSQSKSQPDEAFFGQGTRLTVV.

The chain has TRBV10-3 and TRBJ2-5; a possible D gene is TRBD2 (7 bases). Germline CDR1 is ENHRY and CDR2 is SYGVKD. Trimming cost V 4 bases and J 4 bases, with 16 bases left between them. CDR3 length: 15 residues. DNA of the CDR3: TGTGCCATCAGTGTAGGGGGGGCGTTGAGAGAGACCCAGTACTTC. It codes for CAISVGGALRETQYF.

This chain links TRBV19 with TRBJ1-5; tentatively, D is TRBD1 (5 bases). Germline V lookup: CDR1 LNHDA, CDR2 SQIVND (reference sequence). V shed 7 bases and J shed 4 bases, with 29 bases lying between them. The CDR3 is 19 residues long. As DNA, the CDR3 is TGTGCCAGTATCCCCAGGGCGCTTCGGTTTCCCCTTAGAAATCAGCCCCAGCATTTT. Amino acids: CASIPRALRFPLRNQPQHF. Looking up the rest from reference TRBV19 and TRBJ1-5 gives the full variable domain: DGGITQSPKYLFRKEGQNVTLSCEQNLNHDAMYWYRQDPGQGLRLIYYSQIVNDFQKGDIAEGYSVSREKKESFPLTVTSAQKNPTAFYLCASIPRALRFPLRNQPQHFGDGTRLSIL.

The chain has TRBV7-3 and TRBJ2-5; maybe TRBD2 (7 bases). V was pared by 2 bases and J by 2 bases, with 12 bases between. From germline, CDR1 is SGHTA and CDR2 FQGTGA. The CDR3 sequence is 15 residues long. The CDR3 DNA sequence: TGTGCCAGCAGCTTAGGGGGGGCAGCTCAAGAGACCCAGTACTTC. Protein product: CASSLGGAAQETQYF.

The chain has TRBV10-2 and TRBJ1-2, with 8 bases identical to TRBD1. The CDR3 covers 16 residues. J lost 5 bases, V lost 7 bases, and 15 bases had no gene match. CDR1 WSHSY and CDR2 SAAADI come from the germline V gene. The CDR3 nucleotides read TGCGCCAGCACTTACAAGAAGACAGGGGCGGCATATGGCTACACCTTC. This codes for CASTYKKTGAAYGYTF.

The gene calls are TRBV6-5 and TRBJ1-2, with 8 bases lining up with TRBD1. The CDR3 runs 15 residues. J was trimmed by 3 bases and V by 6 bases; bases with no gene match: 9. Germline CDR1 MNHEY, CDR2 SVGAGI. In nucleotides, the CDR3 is TGTGCCAGCAGCCTCAGGGGGCGTGACGACTATGGCTACACCTTC. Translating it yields CASSLRGRDDYGYTF.

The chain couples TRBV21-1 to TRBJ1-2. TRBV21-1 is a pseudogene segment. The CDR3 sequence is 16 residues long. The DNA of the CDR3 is TGTGCCAGCAGCAAATCGGGTAGTGCGGGGATGAATGGCTACACCTTC. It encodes CASSKSGSAGMNGYTF.

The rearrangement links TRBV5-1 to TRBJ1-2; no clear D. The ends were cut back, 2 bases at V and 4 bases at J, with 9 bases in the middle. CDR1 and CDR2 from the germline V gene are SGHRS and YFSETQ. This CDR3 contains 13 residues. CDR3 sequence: CASSFQIRYGYTF. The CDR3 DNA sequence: TGCGCCAGCAGCTTCCAGATACGCTATGGCTACACCTTC.

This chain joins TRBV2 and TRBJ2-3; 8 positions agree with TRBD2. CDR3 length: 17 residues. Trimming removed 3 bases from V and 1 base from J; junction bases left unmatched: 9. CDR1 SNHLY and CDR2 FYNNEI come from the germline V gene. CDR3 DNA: TGTGCCAGCAGTGACTTGTACAGCGGGGGACGCACAGATACGCAGTATTTT. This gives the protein CASSDLYSGGRTDTQYF. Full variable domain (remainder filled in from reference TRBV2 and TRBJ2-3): EPEVTQTPSHQVTQMGQEVILRCVPISNHLYFYWYRQILGQKVEFLVSFYNNEISEKSEIFDDQFSVERPDGSNFTLKIRSTKLEDSAMYFCASSDLYSGGRTDTQYFGPGTRLTVL.

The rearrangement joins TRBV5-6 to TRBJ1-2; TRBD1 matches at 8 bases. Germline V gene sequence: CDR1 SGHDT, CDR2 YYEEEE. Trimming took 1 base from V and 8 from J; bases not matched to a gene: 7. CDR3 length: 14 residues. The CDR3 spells CASSLFARGLGYTF. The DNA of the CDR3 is TGTGCCAGCAGCTTGTTCGCCAGGGGGCTAGGCTACACCTTC.

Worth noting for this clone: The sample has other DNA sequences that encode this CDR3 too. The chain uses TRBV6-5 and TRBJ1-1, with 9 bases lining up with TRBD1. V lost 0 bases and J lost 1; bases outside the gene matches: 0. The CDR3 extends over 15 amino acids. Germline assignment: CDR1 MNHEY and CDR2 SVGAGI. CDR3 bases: TGTGCCAGCAGTTACTCGGGACAGGGGAACACTGAAGCTTTCTTT. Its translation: CASSYSGQGNTEAFF.

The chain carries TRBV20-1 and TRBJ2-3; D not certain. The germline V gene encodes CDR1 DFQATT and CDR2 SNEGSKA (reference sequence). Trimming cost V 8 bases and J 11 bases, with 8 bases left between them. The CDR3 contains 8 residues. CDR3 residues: CSITRQYF. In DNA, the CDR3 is TGCAGTATCACCAGGCAGTATTTT.

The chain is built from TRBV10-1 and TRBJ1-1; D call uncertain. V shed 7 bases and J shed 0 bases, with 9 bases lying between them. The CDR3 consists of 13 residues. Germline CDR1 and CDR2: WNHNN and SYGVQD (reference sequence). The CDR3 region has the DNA TGCGCCAGCACACCCAGTTTGAACACTGAAGCTTTCTTT. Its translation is CASTPSLNTEAFF.

The CDR3 is CASSLVSTGGMEGYTF. The CDR3 DNA follows: TGTGCCAGCAGCTTAGTAAGCACAGGGGGCATGGAAGGCTACACCTTC. V is TRBV11-2 and J is TRBJ1-2; 9 bases are shared with TRBD1. V dropped 1 base and J dropped 8; count of bases not matched to a gene: 11. The CDR3 has 16 residues. Looked up from germline, CDR1 is SGHAT and CDR2 is FQNNGV.

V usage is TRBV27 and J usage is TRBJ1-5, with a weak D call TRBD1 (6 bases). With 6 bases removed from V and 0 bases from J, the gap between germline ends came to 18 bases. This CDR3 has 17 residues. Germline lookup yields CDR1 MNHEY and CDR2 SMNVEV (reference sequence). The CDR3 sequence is CASRRTATLYSNQPQHF. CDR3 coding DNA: TGTGCCAGCAGACGGACAGCGACACTCTATAGCAATCAGCCCCAGCATTTT.

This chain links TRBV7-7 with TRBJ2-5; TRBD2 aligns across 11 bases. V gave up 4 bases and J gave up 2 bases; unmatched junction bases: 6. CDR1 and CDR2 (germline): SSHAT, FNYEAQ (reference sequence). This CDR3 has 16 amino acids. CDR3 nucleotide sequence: TGTGCCAGCAGCTCAGGGACTAGCGGACTTCAAGAGACCCAGTACTTC. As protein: CASSSGTSGLQETQYF.

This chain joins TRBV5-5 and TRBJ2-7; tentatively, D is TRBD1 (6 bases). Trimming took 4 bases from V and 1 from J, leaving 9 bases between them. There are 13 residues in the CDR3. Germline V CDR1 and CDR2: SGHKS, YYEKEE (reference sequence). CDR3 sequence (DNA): TGTGCCAGCAGCATAAGGGGGTCCTACGAGCAGTACTTC. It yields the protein CASSIRGSYEQYF.